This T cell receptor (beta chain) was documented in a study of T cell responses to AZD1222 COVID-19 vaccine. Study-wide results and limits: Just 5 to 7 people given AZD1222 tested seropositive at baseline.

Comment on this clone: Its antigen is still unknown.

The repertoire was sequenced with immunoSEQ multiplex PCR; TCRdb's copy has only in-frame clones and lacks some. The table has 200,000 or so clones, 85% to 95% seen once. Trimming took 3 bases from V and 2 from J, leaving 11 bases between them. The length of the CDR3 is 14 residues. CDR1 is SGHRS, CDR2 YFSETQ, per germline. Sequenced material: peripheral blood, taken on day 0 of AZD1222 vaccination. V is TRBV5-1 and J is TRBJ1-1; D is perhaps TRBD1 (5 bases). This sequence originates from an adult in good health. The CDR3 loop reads CASSSPGLNTEAFF. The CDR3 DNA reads TGCGCCAGCAGCTCTCCGGGACTCAACACTGAAGCTTTCTTT.